The 20 T cell receptor beta chains below come from one sample, sequenced in a study of blood T cell repertoires in COVID-19 (dated by TCRdb to 2018 to 2020). The library was built by means of the immunoSEQ multiplex PCR assay. The clones in this table, taken by TCRdb from immuneACCESS, are in-frame only. Not every clone is retained; where verified, under half of the shortfall comes from an unresolved V gene, and the cause of the rest is unknown. The sample table lists 130,000 to 150,000 clones, 85% to 90% of them with a count of one. The ten top clones hold 10% of the sample. Material for sequencing was peripheral blood. These receptor sequences come from a man aged 50 to 59 with active or convalescent COVID-19.

The J gene is TRBJ1-5, the V gene TRBV10-3; TRBD1 aligns across 7 bases. Germline V lookup: CDR1 ENHRY, CDR2 SYGVKD. Germline trimming cut 0 bases from V and 6 bases from J; bases unmatched to any gene: 5. The CDR3 totals 15 residues. The CDR3 spells CAISESTQGVQPQHF. In nucleotides, the CDR3 is TGTGCCATCAGTGAGTCTACTCAGGGGGTTCAGCCCCAGCATTTT.

The chain uses TRBV11-2 and TRBJ2-1; D gene unclear. In germline, CDR1 is SGHAT, CDR2 FQNNGV. The CDR3 is 15 amino acids. V gave up 6 bases and J gave up 3 bases, with 15 bases separating them. The CDR3 nucleotides read TGTGCCAGCAGGTTCTCGGATCTAGACTACAATGAGCAGTTCTTC. This gives the protein CASRFSDLDYNEQFF.

This clone was seen once. This chain connects TRBV7-2 to TRBJ2-4, with TRBD2 matching over 7 bases. CDR3 length: 14 residues. After removal of 8 bases from V and 6 bases from J, the junction contained 10 bases not matched to a gene. From germline, CDR1 is SGHTA and CDR2 FQGNSA. DNA for the CDR3: TGTGCCAGCGGACCCGGCGGGGGAGCAAACATTCAGTACTTC. Its protein is CASGPGGGANIQYF.

The chain joins TRBV5-1 to TRBJ2-7; 7 nucleotides agree with TRBD2. This CDR3 is 14 amino acids long. Per the germline V gene, CDR1 is SGHRS and CDR2 is YFSETQ. V lost 2 bases to trimming and J lost 6 bases; unmatched junction nucleotides: 8. This CDR3 is CASSFGQGGGEQYF. CDR3 sequence (DNA): TGCGCCAGCAGCTTCGGCCAGGGCGGGGGCGAGCAGTACTTC.

CDR3 in amino acids: CSVRQGASYGYTF. The CDR3 bases are TGCAGCGTAAGACAGGGGGCTAGCTATGGCTACACCTTC. The V call is TRBV29-1, the J call TRBJ1-2; 10 nucleotides agree with TRBD1. V gave up 6 bases and J gave up 4 bases; unmatched junction bases: 5. Per germline, CDR1 SQVTM and CDR2 ANQGSEA. The CDR3 runs to 13 residues. The variable domain in full, with the rest retrieved from reference TRBV29-1 and TRBJ1-2, is SAVISQKPSRDICQRGTSLTIQCQVDSQVTMMFWYRQQPGQSLTLIATANQGSEATYESGFVIDKFPISRPNLTFSTLTVSNMSPEDSSIYLCSVRQGASYGYTFGSGTRLTVV.

The V and J genes are TRBV25-1 and TRBJ2-7, with 7 bases lining up with TRBD1. Trimming at V came to 6 bases and at J to 4 bases, leaving 3 bases not matched to a gene. Per germline, CDR1 MGHDK and CDR2 SYGVNS. The CDR3 is 12 residues long. Here the CDR3 reads CASSPQGYEQYF. The DNA for the CDR3 is TGTGCCAGCAGCCCACAGGGGTACGAGCAGTACTTC.

This chain joins TRBV5-4 and TRBJ1-4, with D possibly being TRBD1 (5 bases). The germline CDR1 and CDR2 sequences are SGHNT and YYREEE (reference sequence). Trimming pared 4 bases from V and 5 bases from J, leaving 15 bases between. This CDR3 has 15 residues. The DNA of the CDR3 is TGTGCCAGCAGCCCCGGAGGGGCCCAAAATGAAAAACTGTTTTTT. Its protein is CASSPGGAQNEKLFF.

This clone turned up a few times. The chain links TRBV30 to TRBJ1-6, with 9 bases lining up with TRBD1. Germline assignment: CDR1 GTSNPN and CDR2 SVGIG (reference sequence). The V gene end was trimmed by 3 bases and the J gene end by 2 bases; junction bases not matched to a gene: 5. The CDR3 covers 16 residues. CDR3 protein: CAWSYRGLAYNSPLHF. Here the CDR3 DNA reads TGTGCCTGGAGCTACAGGGGGCTCGCCTATAATTCACCCCTCCACTTT.

The CDR3 DNA reads as TGTGCCAGCAGCTTCCGATTCTATTCGGGGGGTTTCCTTTACGAGCAGTACTTC. Translated: CASSFRFYSGGFLYEQYF. V and J are TRBV7-2 and TRBJ2-7; TRBD2 aligns across 7 bases. The CDR3 length is 18 residues. Germline assignment: CDR1 SGHTA and CDR2 FQGNSA. Trimming took 3 bases from V and 4 from J; bases not matched to a gene: 18.

The chain joins TRBV25-1 to TRBJ2-7; perhaps TRBD1 as D (5 bases). CDR1 is MGHDK and CDR2 is SYGVNS in the germline V gene. This CDR3 region has 15 residues. Trimming cost V 6 bases and J 7 bases, with 22 bases left between them. CDR3 sequence reads: CASSEHGTRVGEQYF. The CDR3 DNA follows: TGTGCCAGCAGCGAGCACGGAACCAGGGTAGGAGAGCAGTACTTC.

The rearrangement links TRBV2 to TRBJ1-4; TRBD1 matches 8 bases. The CDR3 is 15 residues long. The J segment lost 0 bases and the V segment lost 4 bases, leaving 1 base of the junction unmatched. Germline CDR1 and CDR2: SNHLY and FYNNEI. CDR3 in amino acids: CASSGQGTTNEKLFF. The CDR3 DNA reads TGTGCCAGCAGTGGACAGGGGACAACTAATGAAAAACTGTTTTTT.

This chain joins TRBV28 and TRBJ2-7; D is undetermined. The CDR3 covers 11 residues. The germline CDR1 and CDR2 sequences are MDHEN and SYDVKM. V lost 6 bases to trimming and J lost 4 bases, with 7 bases between them. CDR3 sequence (DNA): TGTGCCAGCAGGGGCTGGTACGAGCAGTACTTC. The encoded protein is CASRGWYEQYF.

The V gene is TRBV12-3 or TRBV12-4, the J gene TRBJ1-1; D might be TRBD1 (6 bases). The ends were cut back, 3 bases at V and 6 bases at J, with 11 bases in the middle. The CDR3 length is 13 residues. For the CDR3, the DNA is TGTGCCAGCAGTTTGGGTTCAGGGGCTGAAGCTTTCTTT. Residues: CASSLGSGAEAFF.

This rearrangement joins TRBV28 to TRBJ1-1, with a tentative D call TRBD1 (6 bases). This CDR3 region has 11 residues. Deletions cut 3 bases from V and 9 bases from J, with 8 bases between. Germline V gene data show CDR1 as MDHEN and CDR2 as SYDVKM. CDR3 in amino acids: CASSLGGQAFF. The CDR3 region has the DNA TGTGCCAGCAGTTTGGGGGGGCAAGCTTTCTTT. The variable domain in full, with the rest retrieved from reference TRBV28 and TRBJ1-1, is DVKVTQSSRYLVKRTGEKVFLECVQDMDHENMFWYRQDPGLGLRLIYFSYDVKMKEKGDIPEGYSVSREKKERFSLILESASTNQTSMYLCASSLGGQAFFGQGTRLTVV.

This chain connects TRBV6-5 to TRBJ2-3; a weak D match, TRBD2 (5 bases). This CDR3 spans 13 amino acids. The V gene's germline CDR1 is MNHEY and CDR2 SVGAGI. The V end lost 6 bases, the J end lost 8 bases, and 15 bases lay between the germline ends. This chain's CDR3 is CASSQTMDRTQYF. CDR3 sequence (DNA): TGTGCCAGCAGCCAGACTATGGACCGTACGCAGTATTTT.

The rearrangement uses TRBV5-3 and TRBJ2-7, with D possibly being TRBD2 (6 bases). TRBV5-3 is noted as an ORF with a role that remains uncertain. This CDR3 is 16 amino acids long. The V end was cut by 3 bases, the J end by 2 bases, with 18 bases between. The CDR3 DNA sequence: TGTGCCAGAAGCTCCCTAACGGGAGAAAGGCCCTACGAGCAGTACTTC. Encoded protein: CARSSLTGERPYEQYF.

The chain joins TRBV6-2 or TRBV6-3 to TRBJ2-5; TRBD2 might be the D (6 bases). The CDR3 extends over 14 amino acids. V was trimmed by 11 bases and J by 1 base, leaving 17 bases between them. The germline gives CDR1 MNHEY, CDR2 SVGEGT. The CDR3 loop is CAGSRSGRQETQYF. In DNA, the CDR3 is TGTGCCGGGAGCCGTAGCGGCCGCCAAGAGACCCAGTACTTC.

V gene TRBV18 combines with J gene TRBJ1-1; D is perhaps TRBD1 (6 bases). CDR3 length equals 15 residues. Germline V gene data show CDR1 as KGHSH and CDR2 as LQKENI. Trimming removed 4 bases at V and 2 bases at J, with 14 bases between. The CDR3 sequence is CASSQSGTRNTEAFF. In DNA, the CDR3 is TGTGCCAGCTCACAATCCGGGACACGAAACACTGAAGCTTTCTTT. Full variable domain (outside the CDR3, taken from reference TRBV18 and TRBJ1-1): NAGVMQNPRHLVRRRGQEARLRCSPMKGHSHVYWYRQLPEEGLKFMVYLQKENIIDESGMPKERFSAEFPKEGPSILRIQQVVRGDSAAYFCASSQSGTRNTEAFFGQGTRLTVV.

V and J are TRBV5-4 and TRBJ2-5, with 9 positions matching TRBD2. The germline V gene encodes CDR1 SGHNT and CDR2 YYREEE (reference sequence). Trimming removed 2 bases from V and 4 bases from J; junction bases left unmatched: 3. This CDR3 comprises 14 residues. CDR3 DNA: TGTGCCAGCAGCTTTCGGCGGGGGGGAGAGACCCAGTACTTC. This codes for CASSFRRGGETQYF.

The rearrangement uses TRBV5-1 and TRBJ1-4; 10 positions agree with TRBD1. This CDR3 region has 16 residues. V lost 4 bases and J lost 5; bases outside the gene matches: 8. In germline, CDR1 is SGHRS, CDR2 YFSETQ. CDR3 nucleotide sequence: TGCGCCAGCAGCCTCGACAGGGGGCGTGGAAATGAAAAACTGTTTTTT. The encoded protein is CASSLDRGRGNEKLFF.